The 10 T cell receptor beta chains below all came from one sample that was sequenced in a study of shared T cell receptors in the human thymus. Sequencing was performed with immunoSEQ multiplex PCR; in TCRdb, only in-frame clones are kept and a portion is missing. The repertoire includes under 850,000 clones, 85% to 90% of them detected once, and about 0.01% sits in the top ten. The same sample was also studied in work on human thymus T cells.

Sequencing input: thymocytes. These receptors originate from a boy younger than two with a congenital heart defect.

The chain is built from TRBV27 and TRBJ1-5, with a weak D call TRBD1 (6 bases). The germline V and J ends were trimmed by 2 bases and 3 bases, with 11 bases remaining between them. The CDR3 loop spans 15 amino acids. The germline V gene encodes CDR1 MNHEY and CDR2 SMNVEV (reference sequence). CDR3: CASSLGSGDNQPQHF. In DNA, the CDR3 is TGTGCCAGCAGTTTAGGGTCAGGGGACAATCAGCCCCAGCATTTT.

V and J are TRBV19 and TRBJ2-1; 7 nucleotides agree with TRBD2. V shed 1 base, J shed 3 bases, and the junction held 6 bases outside the gene matches. CDR1 and CDR2 from the germline V gene are LNHDA and SQIVND (reference sequence). The CDR3 is 16 amino acids. Here the CDR3 DNA reads TGTGCCAGTAGTATAGCGGACCGGGACTACTACAATGAGCAGTTCTTC. It translates to CASSIADRDYYNEQFF. Complete variable domain (other parts from reference TRBV19 and TRBJ2-1): DGGITQSPKYLFRKEGQNVTLSCEQNLNHDAMYWYRQDPGQGLRLIYYSQIVNDFQKGDIAEGYSVSREKKESFPLTVTSAQKNPTAFYLCASSIADRDYYNEQFFGPGTRLTVL.

The J gene is TRBJ2-1, the V gene TRBV10-3; 7 nucleotides line up with TRBD2. Germline CDR1 and CDR2: ENHRY and SYGVKD. Trimming cost V 5 bases and J 6 bases; bases outside gene matches: 1. CDR3 length: 12 residues. The CDR3 region is CAISSSGNEQFF. CDR3 coding DNA: TGTGCCATCAGTTCTAGCGGCAATGAGCAGTTCTTC.

The V call is TRBV15, the J call TRBJ1-2, with a possible D match to TRBD1 (6 bases). V was trimmed by 5 bases and J by 4 bases, leaving 20 bases between them. The CDR3 is 16 amino acids. Per germline, CDR1 LNHNV and CDR2 YYDKDF (reference sequence). The CDR3 DNA reads as TGTGCCACCAGCCCCCGAGGGGGGGGCGCTAGCTATGGCTACACCTTC. It encodes CATSPRGGGASYGYTF.

V is TRBV7-9 and J is TRBJ1-2; D unclear. Trimming shortened V by 0 bases and J by 0 bases, and 11 bases separated the two germline ends. This CDR3 spans 16 amino acids. Germline loops: CDR1 SEHNR, CDR2 FQNEAQ (reference sequence). CDR3 bases: TGTGCCAGCAGCTTAGCGGAGGGTGAGTCTAACTATGGCTACACCTTC. Translated, it gives CASSLAEGESNYGYTF.

The rearrangement links TRBV30 to TRBJ1-6, with TRBD1 matching over 12 bases. V trimming: 2 bases; J trimming: 9 bases; junction bases outside the gene matches: 14. CDR3 length: 18 residues. CDR1 is GTSNPN, CDR2 SVGIG, per germline (reference sequence). The CDR3 region is CAWSRLPGQGALSSPLHF. The CDR3 DNA follows: TGTGCCTGGAGTCGACTTCCGGGACAGGGGGCGCTTAGTTCACCCCTCCACTTT. Drawing the rest from reference TRBV30 and TRBJ1-6, the complete variable domain is SQTIHQWPATLVQPVGSPLSLECTVEGTSNPNLYWYRQAAGRGLQLLFYSVGIGQISSEVPQNLSASRPQDRQFILSSKKLLLSDSGFYLCAWSRLPGQGALSSPLHFGNGTRLTVT.

The genes are TRBV27 and TRBJ2-1, with 7 bases lining up with TRBD2. Germline V lookup: CDR1 MNHEY, CDR2 SMNVEV (reference sequence). The V segment lost 4 bases and the J segment 5 bases; nucleotides outside the gene matches: 20. The CDR3 is made up of 19 amino acids. CDR3 protein: CASSYVASGPGGADNEQFF. As DNA, the CDR3 is TGTGCCAGCAGTTACGTGGCTAGCGGACCAGGCGGGGCTGACAATGAGCAGTTCTTC.

This chain uses TRBV2 with TRBJ2-5; 8 nucleotides line up with TRBD2. This CDR3 is built from 15 residues. Germline values: CDR1 SNHLY, CDR2 FYNNEI. After removal of 2 bases from V and 2 bases from J, the junction contained 4 bases not matched to a gene. The CDR3 protein is CASSEMGGRQETQYF. The CDR3 DNA sequence: TGTGCCAGCAGTGAAATGGGCGGGAGGCAAGAGACCCAGTACTTC.

The rearrangement joins TRBV2 to TRBJ1-5; the match to TRBD1 covers 9 bases. Germline CDR1 and CDR2: SNHLY and FYNNEI. J lost 3 bases, V lost 3 bases, and 6 bases had no gene match. The CDR3 length is 16 residues. CDR3 in amino acids: CASSDWDREINQPQHF. The CDR3 DNA follows: TGTGCCAGCAGTGACTGGGACAGGGAGATCAATCAGCCCCAGCATTTT.

The chain uses TRBV28 and TRBJ1-2, with D perhaps TRBD1 (5 bases). V shed 6 bases and J shed 1 base, with 15 bases lying between them. The V gene's germline CDR1 is MDHEN and CDR2 SYDVKM. The CDR3 runs 15 residues. DNA for the CDR3: TGTGCCAGCAGCAATCTGACAGAGGATAACTATGGCTACACCTTC. Amino acids: CASSNLTEDNYGYTF.